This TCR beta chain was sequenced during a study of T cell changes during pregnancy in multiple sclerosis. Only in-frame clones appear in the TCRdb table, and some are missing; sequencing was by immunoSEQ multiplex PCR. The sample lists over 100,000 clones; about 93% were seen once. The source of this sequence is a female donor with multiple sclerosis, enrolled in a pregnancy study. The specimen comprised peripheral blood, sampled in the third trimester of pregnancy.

CDR3 sequence: CASSSRQGALADTQYF. DNA of the CDR3: TGTGCCAGCAGCTCCCGACAGGGGGCGCTCGCAGATACGCAGTATTTT. V usage is TRBV9 and J usage is TRBJ2-3, with 10 bases that match TRBD1. Germline V gene sequence: CDR1 SGDLS, CDR2 YYNGEE. With 4 bases clipped from V and 4 bases from J, the junction kept 9 bases outside the gene matches. This CDR3 has 16 residues.